The T cell receptor beta chain under discussion was sequenced for a study of cytomegalovirus exposure and HLA in healthy donors listed by TCRdb under 2017. For context, the study as a whole: An earlier analysis of 587 of the donors reported 276 Gb of sequence data and 95 million to 120 million unique TCR beta sequences obtained from roughly 170 million T cells. An early release that covered 640 HLA-typed donors contained 250 to 350 gigabases of sequencing data and 80 million or so unique TCR sequences. Of the roughly 410 genotyped donors, 81% were placed in the genetic ancestry cluster associated with self-reported Caucasian donors. The study aimed to test whether signatures of past pathogen exposure could be identified by cataloging public T cell receptors. The study used immunosequencing to profile the T cell repertoires of more than 650 subjects and linked those repertoires to cytomegalovirus serostatus. In addition to the first cohort of around 670 subjects, a separate validation cohort of under 150 different subjects was used. To predict cytomegalovirus infection status, the study combined high-throughput TCR immunosequencing, statistical association of individual TCRs with disease status, and machine learning. A later analysis re-examined previously published TCR beta repertoires from 610 or so donors and added high-resolution HLA genotyping to investigate patterns of TCR occurrence. Rather than using new phenotypic data, the later analysis identified candidate immune exposures from TCR beta sequences and from how often those sequences occurred across donors. An earlier analysis of about 620 of the donors applied high-throughput TCR beta sequencing to assess whether each TCR beta V gene segment acted as functional or pseudogenic. Donor age, sex, ethnicity and CMV serostatus were collected together with the repertoire data. Genome-wide SNP genotypes for about 65% of the 666 donors were used in a later genetic analysis, which treated that subset as a discovery cohort. Every discovery cohort repertoire had been produced on one sequencing platform. Both class I and class II loci were covered by HLA typing, at four-digit resolution. The number of donors typed differed by locus, with roughly 629-640 for A, B, C, DRB1 and DQB1, roughly 550 for DQA1, 600 to 610 for DPA1, and 472 for DPB1. Because of strong linkage in the cohort, roughly 5 DR-DQ haplotypes were treated as single units for association and clustering. Across about 380 genotyped donors of the cohort, an average of about 200,000 unique TCR beta nucleotide sequences per donor were sequenced, and approximately 17% of those sequences were non-productive. General conclusions and limits of the study: For the cohort, immune exposure information was limited to CMV serostatus. In a later analysis, HLA-associated TCR beta chains were found to be more clonally expanded and to have lower generation probabilities than equally common non-associated chains. A later analysis found that most CMV-associated TCR beta chains appeared HLA-restricted, with HLA associations seemingly driven largely by CMV exposure. Cytomegalovirus status was reported to be diagnosed by the classifier with high specificity and sensitivity in both the original and validation cohorts. A group of highly shared sequence variants was considered likely to be a technical artifact of the sequencing pipeline. According to the authors, the approach could potentially be generalized to other disease states and immunological phenotypes. Across donors, most TCR sequences were observed very rarely, whereas some public TCRs were present in many individuals. Compared with the 666-donor mean, donors in an Asian-associated ancestry cluster had fewer N-insertions in productive TCRs, according to a later genetic analysis. Correlated functional status among segregating V segments might be attributable to linkage disequilibrium, but an unknown experimental factor could not be ruled out. The study gave a list of 150 to 200 TCR beta chains associated with cytomegalovirus. The presence/absence analyses assumed that sequencing depth was roughly uniform across donors, and that assumption may not be true. A further reported finding was that TCR beta sequences accurately predicted the HLA-A and HLA-B alleles for most subjects in the first cohort. Broadly in line with IMGT annotations, most TCR beta V segments showed up in productive rearrangements about 87% or about 30% of the time in an earlier analysis of around 600 of the donors. A later analysis reported that several top co-occurrence clusters appeared linked to parvovirus B19, influenza, CMV and Epstein-Barr virus. When HLA alleles, especially DR and DQ, strongly co-occurred, TCR associations were difficult to assign to individual alleles. In a later analysis, TCR association rates were found to vary across HLA loci, with the most associated TCRs seen for DRB1 alleles and the fewest for HLA-C alleles. Because counts were too low, 15 to 20 rarely observed V segments, including chromosome 9 orphons, were excluded from the earlier analysis of around 640 of the donors. In vitro tests confirmed that a few of the cytomegalovirus-associated TCR beta chains recognize cytomegalovirus antigens. The cohort was sequenced for TCR beta chains only, and without alpha or paired-chain data the features that could be detected were limited. In a later genetic analysis, a missense DCLRE1C variant was associated with V-gene and J-gene trimming of TCR beta chains, and the association was replicated in an independent cohort. HLA typing was unavailable for some donors at each locus, so association tests used only the typed subset. Specific HLA alleles were associated with 16,951 TCR beta sequences at a false discovery rate of 0.05 in a later analysis.

The library was obtained by the immunoSEQ multiplex PCR assay. For the multiplex PCR, a mixture combining 60 forward primers for TCR Vbeta segments and 13 reverse primers for TCR Jbeta segments was used. The CDR3 region of rearranged TCR beta genes was amplified from genomic DNA with a multiplex PCR assay. The Illumina HiSeq System was used to sequence the amplified TCR beta libraries as 87-base-pair reads. As for the original processing: A later analysis counted about 82 million unique TCR beta chains across the 650 to 800 repertoires, and around 9.9 million of these chains were shared by at least two donors. To remove PCR and sequencing errors, raw reads were error-corrected and collapsed into unique sequences using a nearest-neighbor algorithm that merged closely related sequences. To assign V, D and J gene segments, CDR3 sequences were aligned to IMGT reference sequences. Each retained sequence needed at least a six-nucleotide match to both a V gene segment and a J gene segment. Rearrangements were classified as productive when the CDR3 lacked stop codons and remained in frame with V and J, and all other rearrangements were classified as non-productive. Following IMGT convention, CDR3 was defined as the stretch from the second conserved V-encoded cysteine up to the conserved J-encoded phenylalanine. The earlier analysis of about 530 of the donors excluded any sequence lacking an unambiguous match to a single V gene segment. An earlier analysis of some 500 of the donors classified V segments as functional when productive rearrangements were above 56.7% and as segregating when the standard deviation between donors was above 5%. A statistical classification framework was developed to diagnose cytomegalovirus status using the catalog of TCR beta chain sequences. A later analysis assigned V and J genes by comparing TCR nucleotide sequences with IMGT/GENE-DB human TR gene sequences. The TCRdist pipeline was used in a later analysis to assign CDR3 sequences and most-parsimonious VDJ recombination scenarios. In a later analysis, each TCR beta chain was defined by its CDR3 amino acid sequence together with its V-gene family, and reads without a unique V-gene family were excluded. As a way to deal with suspected cross-contamination and a sequencing artifact, a later analysis dropped 450 to 600 nucleotide sequences that were highly shared and had low generation probability. A later analysis calculated a clonal expansion index for each public chain from normalized within-repertoire ranks of inferred template counts. Generation probabilities in a later analysis came from a VDJ recombination model fitted to out-of-frame rearrangements, and those results were checked against IGoR. Hypergeometric tests were used in a later analysis to score TCR-TCR, TCR-HLA and TCR-CMV co-occurrence, with a repertoire-size bias correction applied to the TCR pairs. In a later analysis, false discovery rates were estimated by permuting HLA or CMV assignments 20 times. In a later analysis, co-occurring TCRs were grouped with DBSCAN, and TCRdist sequence similarity was added when clustering was performed within HLA-allele-positive subsets. For co-occurrence clustering, repertoires with fewer than 30,000 or more than 120,000 public chains were excluded, along with about five repertoires with anomalous nucleotide sharing. Drawn from immuneACCESS, this table holds only the in-frame rearrangements with V and J called that TCRdb kept. Clones are partly lost; checked studies trace under half to an unresolved V gene and leave the rest unexplained. V, J and clone size reflect that table, while D and trimming were determined from the DNA. The sample records about 110,000 clones, around 67% of which are singletons. Approximately 14% of the sample is taken by the ten largest.

In its sample, this clone was seen a few times. Its target antigen remains unknown. The record has no base qualities; no much larger clone is one base away. In total, approximately 610 healthy bone marrow donors made up the cohort. At the time of sampling, every cohort member was nominally healthy, though immune exposures that went unrecorded were likely present. The donor tested CMV seropositive, placing the donor among the 310 or so seropositive members of the cohort. A peripheral blood sample was collected from each donor, and TCR beta sequencing was performed on peripheral blood mononuclear cells. Genomic DNA extraction from the blood cell samples was performed with the Qiagen DNeasy Blood Extraction Kit. The sample consisted of PBMCs. The receptor comes from a woman in her thirties or forties in good health and CMV-seropositive.

The DNA reads as follows: TGTGCCATCAGTGTTGGCAGGGATAGCAATCAGCCCCAGCATTTT. The resulting protein is CAISVGRDSNQPQHF. This sequence uses TRBV10-3 and TRBJ1-5; perhaps TRBD1 is the D gene, with 5 bases matching. The junction carries 10 bases between V and J, which are trimmed by 4 bases and 0 bases respectively. There are 15 amino acids in the CDR3, from cysteine to phenylalanine inclusive. The sequence is cut down to CDR3 DNA, 45 bases in frame from base 1. Per the germline V gene, ENHRY is the CDR1 and SYGVKD is the CDR2.